This TCR beta chain was documented in a study of STAT5B mutations in CD4+ large granular lymphocyte leukemia. Healthy controls were blood donor buffy coats. Produced via immunoSEQ multiplex PCR; TCRdb's table is partial and in-frame only. Here the sample spans more than 30,000 clones, approximately 88% being singletons. Sequencing was performed on CD4+ T cells from blood buffy coats. The sequence was collected from a human donor in good health.

The CDR3 DNA sequence: TGCAGTGCTCGAAGTGAGCGTCAGTACTTC. The encoded protein is CSARSERQYF. This chain links TRBV20-1 with TRBJ2-4; unclear D gene. Germline V gene lookup returns CDR1 DFQATT and CDR2 SNEGSKA (reference sequence). CDR3 size: 10 residues. V was clipped by 5 bases and J by 12 bases, with 11 bases between them.